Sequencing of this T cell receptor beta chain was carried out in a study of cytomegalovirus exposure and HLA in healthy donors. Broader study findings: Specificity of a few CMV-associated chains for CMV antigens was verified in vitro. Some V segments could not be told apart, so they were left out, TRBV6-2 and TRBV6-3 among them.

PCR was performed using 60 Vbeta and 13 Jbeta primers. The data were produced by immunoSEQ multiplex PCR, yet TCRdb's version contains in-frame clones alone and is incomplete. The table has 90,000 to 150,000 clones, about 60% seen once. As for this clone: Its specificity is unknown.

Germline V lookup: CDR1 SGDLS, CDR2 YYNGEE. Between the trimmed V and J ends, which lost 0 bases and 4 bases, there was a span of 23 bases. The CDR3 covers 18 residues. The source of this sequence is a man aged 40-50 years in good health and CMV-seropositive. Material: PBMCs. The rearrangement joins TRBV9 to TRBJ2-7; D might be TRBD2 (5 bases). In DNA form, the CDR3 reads TGTGCCAGCAGCGTAGGGCCTGAGAGTAGCGCCGAATCTTACGAGCAGTACTTC. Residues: CASSVGPESSAESYEQYF.